This TCR beta chain was found in a study of CD8 T cells in Susac syndrome. After extraction with the RNeasy kit, about 0.5 to 1 ug of the RNA was reverse transcribed using random hexamers. Amplification of TCR beta CDR3 by immunoSEQ multiplex PCR spanned 54 Vbeta and 13 Jbeta. TCRdb reprocessed the immunoSEQ multiplex PCR reads with MiXCR, giving one entry per CDR3 protein. This table has hundreds of thousands of distinct CDR3 sequences, around 95% appearing once. CDR1 and CDR2 from the germline V gene are SGHNT and YYREEE (reference sequence). The CDR3 runs 15 residues. V gave up 4 bases and J gave up 2 bases; unmatched junction bases: 7. Broader study findings: As acknowledged by the study, its TCR sequencing and HLA analysis included a relatively small number of individuals.

CD8+ and CD4+ T cells taken from blood had their TCR beta sequenced. TEMRA cells were FACS-enriched and CD8+ and CD4+ T cells negatively isolated. This clonotype was observed once. Its antigen remains unknown. Sequencing was done on a sample of CD4+ T cells from PBMCs. The J gene is TRBJ2-7, the V gene TRBV5-4; 9 bases are a match to TRBD2. The clonotype was recovered from a human donor with multiple sclerosis. The CDR3 sequence is CASSAGTSLPYEQYF. The CDR3 DNA reads TGTGCCAGCAGCGCGGGGACTAGCTTGCCCTACGAGCAGTACTTC. Full variable domain (rest looked up from reference TRBV5-4 and TRBJ2-7): ETGVTQSPTHLIKTRGQQVTLRCSSQSGHNTVSWYQQALGQGPQFIFQYYREEENGRGNFPPRFSGLQFPNYSSELNVNALELDDSALYLCASSAGTSLPYEQYFGPGTRLTVT.